This T cell receptor (beta chain) was retrieved from a study of shared clonotypes between healthy human individuals (dated by TCRdb to about 2020). A note on the overall study: The cohort included a few men and a couple of women between 18 and 49 years of age. Per donor, three plates each were used for CD4 naive and CD4 memory, two for CD8 naive, and one for CD8 memory. The study deeply sequenced blood TCR repertoires of about 5 healthy adults to estimate repertoire size and the extent of clonotype sharing between individuals. Different laboratories and diverse techniques were used to prepare libraries and sequence TCR repertoires, to increase sequencing depth and limit assay-specific biases. Per donor, leukapheresis produced somewhere between about 0.94 and 9 billion PBMCs. Broad study findings and their caveats: Pairwise subsampling indicated that sequencing depth was expected to affect the degree of clonotype sharing among donors. About 5% of naive CD4, roughly 3.6% of naive CD8, 2.3% of memory CD4, and 0.4% of memory CD8 clonotypes were shared across a few donors. The small number of donors limited the genetic and exposure-history diversity represented. Estimated clonotype richness was generally larger for naive than for memory subsets. Sampling was restricted to blood, and TCR repertoires in tissue are likely to differ from TCR repertoires in blood. Even with the large sequencing depth, rarefaction of the sorted-subset datasets indicated that sequencing was incomplete. Clonotypes shared by all four sorted-subset donors showed higher generation probabilities than non-shared clonotypes.

This clone appeared once. Its antigen is currently not known. Base qualities are not provided; no much larger clone lies one nucleotide away. The donors were healthy, HIV-negative adults with no recently reported acute infections or vaccinations. Only Caucasian adults living in Nashville, Tennessee, USA were represented among the donors. CD4+ T cells were enriched by magnetic negative selection, after which naive cells were positively selected on CD45RA and the negative fraction was taken as the memory subset. After blood collection by leukapheresis, PBMCs were isolated using Ficoll-Histopaque density gradient centrifugation and then cryopreserved in the vapor phase of liquid nitrogen. Purity and quantity of every magnetically sorted T cell population were checked by analytical flow cytometry. Genomic DNA was isolated from each sorted fraction and quantified by UV absorbance on a Nanodrop 2000c. Using the deep immunoSEQ assay, TCR CDR3 regions were amplified from genomic DNA by multiplex PCR. Genomic DNA extracted from each cell subset was distributed evenly over all wells of several immunoSEQ 96-well plates, and each plate served as one replicate. Each replicate PCR for sorted subsets received around 210 ng genomic DNA, equal to roughly 33,000 T cell genomes. Purified libraries were quantified with a Qubit 3.0 fluorometer, sized on a Bioanalyzer 2100, and re-quantified with the KAPA Library Quantification kit. Each immunoSEQ 96-well plate was sequenced on its own single-read 150-cycle Illumina NextSeq 550 flow cell. Per the original workflow: Because the immunoSEQ output held only junctional sequences and lacked quality scores, the filtering could not match the filtering applied to full-length reads. Sequences were annotated with PyIR, a Python wrapper for IgBLAST v1.9, using IMGT germline references to assign V/J genes and CDR3. Reads were filtered out if the reads had weak V/J assignments (E-value above 1e-6), no CDR3, stop codons, out-of-frame junctions, or ambiguous translated residues. V3J clonotypes were defined by identical inferred V gene, J gene, and CDR3 amino acid sequence. The percentage overlap between two repertoires was calculated by dividing the number of shared unique clonotypes by the size of the smaller repertoire. Richness of each repertoire was evaluated using RTK rarefaction, the Chao1 estimator, and Recon v2.1 estimates of unobserved clonotypes. Generation probabilities were computed with OLGA for all TCRbeta clonotypes obtained by the gDNA method from several donors. TCRdb took over this immuneACCESS table, retaining in-frame rearrangements with V and J assigned. Such tables are incomplete; in checked studies, under half of the missing clones stem from an unresolved V gene, and the remainder is unexplained. D and trimming come from the DNA, and the V and J calls and clone size come from that table. Counted in this sample were just over 2,000,000 clones; over 85% of them appeared once. Jointly, the top ten make up 0.13% of the sample.

From cysteine to phenylalanine, the CDR3 is 15 amino acids long. Here the CDR3 DNA is all that survives: 45 bases in frame from base 1. Per the germline V gene (reference sequence), SGHNT is the CDR1 and YYREEE is the CDR2. V loses 4 bases, J loses 0 bases, and the germline ends lie 13 bases apart. Here the chain combines TRBV5-4 and TRBJ1-1, with no confident D gene call. The receptor's source is a man younger than 30 in good health. Source material: naive CD4+ T cells sorted from blood. Reading the label with the study, this specimen's cell subset or site is: CD45RA+ positively selected. The CDR3 in this case is CASSPGWGVNTEAFF. The DNA sequence follows: TGTGCCAGCAGCCCGGGGTGGGGTGTGAACACTGAAGCTTTCTTT. With the rest looked up from the reference TRBV5-4 and TRBJ1-1 genes rather than sequenced, the full variable domain is ETGVTQSPTHLIKTRGQQVTLRCSSQSGHNTVSWYQQALGQGPQFIFQYYREEENGRGNFPPRFSGLQFPNYSSELNVNALELDDSALYLCASSPGWGVNTEAFFGQGTRLTVV.